The clone carrying this T cell receptor beta chain came up a few times. The sample originates from a study of T-cell reconstitution after alpha-beta-depleted transplantation in children. The CDR3 covers 15 residues. V was clipped by 2 bases and J by 4 bases, with 15 bases between them. CDR1 SGHRS and CDR2 YFSETQ come from the germline V gene. The authors prepared the TCRbeta library with unique molecular identifiers. TCRdb reanalysed the PCR reads using MiXCR and keeps one entry per CDR3 protein. Of about a million distinct CDR3 sequences in the sample, about 30% are singletons; the top ten hold 28%. The sequence came from a boy under three years old who had a stem cell transplant for SCID, so the T cells may come from the graft donor. The gene calls are TRBV5-1 and TRBJ1-1; D is ambiguous. Material: PBMCs, mostly from graft donor cells, obtained 360 days after TCRalphabeta/CD19-depleted stem cell transplant. As DNA, the CDR3 is TGCGCCAGCAGCTTTTCGGGCAGGCTCCCCACTGAAGCTTTCTTT. Translation: CASSFSGRLPTEAFF.